What follows are 7 T cell receptor beta chains derived from one specimen sequenced in a study of shared clonotypes between healthy human individuals (dated by TCRdb to between 2020 and 2021). Library method: the immunoSEQ multiplex PCR assay. This is the immuneACCESS table as TCRdb keeps it, with only in-frame sequences that have V and J called. A part of the clones is gone; compared with another copy, unresolved V genes explain less than half, and the rest is unexplained. The sample profile shows millions of clones; approximately 94% of them were found once. More than 0.95% of the sample is in the top ten clones. CD8 naive samples were obtained by positive selection for CCR7 among CD45RO-negative cells, yielding a CD45RA+CCR7+ population from which TemRA cells were excluded. Sequenced sample: naive CD8+ T cells sorted from blood. According to the study, the label for this sample's cell subset or site signals: CD45RA+CCR7+. The receptors originated from a man aged 18 to 35 in good health.

This clone showed up just a few times. The same CDR3 arises from other DNA sequences in this sample as well. The chain couples TRBV29-1 to TRBJ1-1; no definite D call. The CDR3 is 13 residues long. Germline V CDR1 and CDR2: SQVTM, ANQGSEA. V gave up 0 bases and J gave up 0 bases, with 5 bases separating them. Here the CDR3 DNA reads TGCAGCGTTGAAGACAGGTTGAACACTGAAGCTTTCTTT. It is translated as CSVEDRLNTEAFF.

Notes on this clone: The same CDR3 is also encoded by other DNA sequences in this sample. The chain carries TRBV6-1 and TRBJ2-1; 7 bases match TRBD1. This CDR3 has 13 residues. After removal of 3 bases from V and 4 bases from J, the junction contained 0 bases not matched to a gene. The germline gives CDR1 MNHNS, CDR2 SASEGT. CDR3 region: CASSEDRYNEQFF. CDR3 DNA sequence: TGTGCCAGCAGTGAGGACAGGTACAATGAGCAGTTCTTC.

This clone was picked up a small number of times. This chain connects TRBV27 to TRBJ1-5; 8 positions match TRBD1. The CDR3 sequence is 13 residues long. Germline trimming cut 9 bases from V and 6 bases from J; bases unmatched to any gene: 7. CDR1 and CDR2 (germline): MNHEY, SMNVEV (reference sequence). CDR3 sequence (DNA): TGTGCCAGTGCACAGGGGGGAGGTCAGCCCCAGCATTTT. It is translated as CASAQGGGQPQHF.

This chain uses TRBV28 with TRBJ1-6, with D hard to call. In germline, CDR1 is MDHEN, CDR2 SYDVKM. Trimming pared 1 base from V and 10 bases from J, leaving 8 bases between. CDR3 size: 13 residues. CDR3 residues: CASSLFPSSPLHF. In nucleotides, the CDR3 is TGTGCCAGCAGTTTATTCCCGAGCTCACCCCTCCACTTT. The whole variable domain, remainder taken from reference TRBV28 and TRBJ1-6, is DVKVTQSSRYLVKRTGEKVFLECVQDMDHENMFWYRQDPGLGLRLIYFSYDVKMKEKGDIPEGYSVSREKKERFSLILESASTNQTSMYLCASSLFPSSPLHFGNGTRLTVT.

This chain connects TRBV27 to TRBJ2-7; D may be TRBD1 or TRBD2 (5 bases each). The V gene lost 5 bases and the J gene lost 7 bases, with 15 bases spanning the gap. Germline V lookup: CDR1 MNHEY, CDR2 SMNVEV (reference sequence). CDR3 length equals 13 residues. CDR3 nucleotide sequence: TGTGCCAGCAGTCGGTATGGGACGAGGGAGCAGTACTTC. This encodes CASSRYGTREQYF.

The genes are TRBV6-1 and TRBJ2-1; D not certain. CDR3 size: 14 residues. V shed 4 bases and J shed 4 bases, with 11 bases lying between them. Per germline, CDR1 MNHNS and CDR2 SASEGT. CDR3 bases: TGTGCCAGCAGTGGCTCTGGGGTTTACAATGAGCAGTTCTTC. Protein sequence: CASSGSGVYNEQFF.

Worth noting for this clone: Other DNA sequences within the sample encode an identical CDR3. The chain links TRBV13 to TRBJ2-5; D possibly uses TRBD1 or TRBD2 (5 bases each). The ends were cut back, 6 bases at V and 5 bases at J, with 10 bases in the middle. CDR1 PRHDT and CDR2 FYEKMQ come from the germline V gene (reference sequence). The CDR3 has 12 amino acids. The CDR3 reads CASSSREETQYF. CDR3 nucleotides: TGTGCCAGCAGTTCCAGGGAGGAGACCCAGTACTTC.